This T cell receptor beta chain emerged from a study of a mutant IDH1 vaccine in newly diagnosed glioma. Across the whole study: Standard pretreatment was either radiotherapy, temozolomide, or, for most, radiochemotherapy with temozolomide.

Assay: immunoSEQ multiplex PCR; the TCRdb copy retains only in-frame clones and omits some. The sample shows roughly 34,000 clones, roughly 81% of them seen only once. Germline V gene sequence: CDR1 SGHDT, CDR2 YYEEEE. Between the trimmed V and J ends, which lost 6 bases and 4 bases, there was a span of 10 bases. This CDR3 has 12 residues. Time point defined: week 5, during vaccination. The vaccine gave 300 ug of a 20-mer mutant IDH1 peptide subcutaneously per dose. To note about this clone: Its specificity is unknown.

The chain recombines TRBV5-6 with TRBJ1-2; no reliable D call. The sequencing here drew on PBMCs, taken from a glioma patient whose treatment included an IDH1 peptide vaccine. The receptor comes from a middle-aged man with glioma. DNA of the CDR3: TGTGCCAGCACCCTACAGACCTATGGCTACACCTTC. It encodes CASTLQTYGYTF.